Below, 15 T cell receptor beta chains from the same sample are listed, as sequenced in a study of cytomegalovirus exposure and HLA in healthy donors (dated by TCRdb to 2017 to 2019). The method behind the library was the immunoSEQ multiplex PCR assay. For the multiplex PCR, a mixture combining 60 forward primers for TCR Vbeta segments and 13 reverse primers for TCR Jbeta segments was used. TCRdb obtained this table from immuneACCESS and retained in-frame rearrangements with V and J assigned. These tables miss some clones; where compared with another copy, unresolved V genes account for less than half of the shortfall, and the remainder is unexplained. The sample records about 120,000 clones, roughly 80% of which are singletons. The ten largest make up roughly 4.5% of the sample. Sequenced: PBMCs. These receptor sequences come from a middle-aged man in good health and CMV-seropositive.

The sample holds one count of this clone. The chain joins TRBV5-1 to TRBJ2-7; 9 nucleotides agree with TRBD1. The V gene end was trimmed by 5 bases and the J gene end by 5 bases; junction bases not matched to a gene: 11. CDR3 length equals 15 residues. In germline, CDR1 is SGHRS, CDR2 YFSETQ. This chain's CDR3 is CASSSRAGTGNEQYF. CDR3 bases: TGCGCCAGCAGTTCCCGAGCCGGGACAGGGAACGAGCAGTACTTC.

The chain combines TRBV9 with TRBJ2-1; 10 bases fit TRBD1. The CDR3 contains 13 residues. Germline V gives CDR1 SGDLS, CDR2 YYNGEE. Trimming cost V 4 bases and J 8 bases; bases outside gene matches: 3. In DNA, the CDR3 is TGTGCCAGCAGCCCCGGGACAGGGGATGAGCAGTTCTTC. It translates to CASSPGTGDEQFF.

J is TRBJ1-5 and V is TRBV6-5; 9 bases are shared with TRBD1. This CDR3 spans 14 amino acids. V trimming: 10 bases; J trimming: 7 bases; junction bases outside the gene matches: 11. The V gene's germline CDR1 is MNHEY and CDR2 SVGAGI. This CDR3 is CATRGQGTLQPQHF. The CDR3 bases are TGTGCCACCAGGGGACAGGGAACCCTACAGCCCCAGCATTTT.

The chain uses TRBV6-1 and TRBJ2-7, with D perhaps TRBD1 (6 bases). V lost 1 base and J lost 2, with 12 bases in between. This CDR3 is 15 amino acids long. Per germline, CDR1 MNHNS and CDR2 SASEGT. CDR3 bases: TGTGCCAGCAGTGAAGTTGGGACACCCGCCTACGAGCAGTACTTC. It codes for CASSEVGTPAYEQYF.

The V gene is TRBV7-6, the J gene TRBJ1-1, with 10 bases lining up with TRBD1. Looked up from germline, CDR1 is SGHVS and CDR2 is FNYEAQ. V was clipped by 5 bases and J by 11 bases; unmatched bases: 11. The CDR3 has 14 residues. The CDR3 DNA is TGTGCCAGCAGCCCGACGGGACAGGGGAGGACGGCTTTCTTT. It encodes CASSPTGQGRTAFF.

As concerns this clone: This sample includes further DNA sequences coding for the same CDR3. This rearrangement joins TRBV6-1 to TRBJ2-3, with 8 bases that match TRBD2. Germline CDR1 reads MNHNS; CDR2 reads SASEGT. The CDR3 spans 15 residues. With 2 bases clipped from V and 4 bases from J, the junction kept 5 bases outside the gene matches. CDR3 amino acids: CASSENGGGPDTQYF. The CDR3 coding sequence is TGTGCCAGCAGTGAAAACGGGGGGGGGCCAGATACGCAGTATTTT.

The genes are TRBV7-8 and TRBJ2-3; D call uncertain. V dropped 5 bases and J dropped 5 bases, with 8 bases sitting between them. This CDR3 is built from 12 residues. Per the germline V gene, CDR1 is SGHVS and CDR2 is FQNEAQ. The DNA of the CDR3 is TGTGCCAGCAGCCCCTCAGAAGATACGCAGTATTTT. Amino acid sequence: CASSPSEDTQYF.

This chain joins TRBV30 and TRBJ1-1, with D uncertain. This CDR3 has 13 residues. The germline gives CDR1 GTSNPN, CDR2 SVGIG (reference sequence). The V end was cut by 0 bases, the J end by 0 bases, with 5 bases between. The CDR3 reads CAWSVPVNTEAFF. The CDR3 DNA reads TGTGCCTGGAGTGTCCCTGTGAACACTGAAGCTTTCTTT. Looking up the rest from reference TRBV30 and TRBJ1-1 gives the full variable domain: SQTIHQWPATLVQPVGSPLSLECTVEGTSNPNLYWYRQAAGRGLQLLFYSVGIGQISSEVPQNLSASRPQDRQFILSSKKLLLSDSGFYLCAWSVPVNTEAFFGQGTRLTVV.

The chain couples TRBV2 to TRBJ2-5; D is undetermined. The CDR3 covers 16 residues. Between the trimmed V and J ends, which lost 0 bases and 2 bases, there was a span of 13 bases. Germline lookup yields CDR1 SNHLY and CDR2 FYNNEI. The CDR3 loop reads CASSEARRGGQETQYF. CDR3 bases: TGTGCCAGCAGTGAAGCCCGGAGAGGCGGACAAGAGACCCAGTACTTC.

CDR3 nucleotide sequence: TGTGCCAGCAGCGTATCGTTAGCGGGAGGACTCTACGAGCAGTACTTC. It yields the protein CASSVSLAGGLYEQYF. V gene TRBV9 combines with J gene TRBJ2-7; TRBD2 aligns across 10 bases. Trimming at V came to 1 base and at J to 3 bases, leaving 7 bases not matched to a gene. The length of the CDR3 is 16 residues. Germline CDR1 reads SGDLS; CDR2 reads YYNGEE.

The V call is TRBV5-6, the J call TRBJ1-5; TRBD1 matches at 7 bases. V lost 0 bases to trimming and J lost 6 bases; unmatched junction nucleotides: 3. Germline CDR1 SGHDT, CDR2 YYEEEE. This CDR3 spans 14 amino acids. Written as DNA, the CDR3 is TGTGCCAGCAGCTTGGGACAGGGCGGTCAGCCCCAGCATTTT. Protein: CASSLGQGGQPQHF.

This chain uses TRBV7-3 with TRBJ2-2; 8 nucleotides line up with TRBD2. The length of the CDR3 is 15 residues. After removal of 10 bases from V and 2 bases from J, the junction contained 9 bases not matched to a gene. CDR1 is SGHTA and CDR2 is FQGTGA in the germline V gene. The CDR3 here is CATSTGGVNTGELFF. The CDR3 nucleotides read TGTGCCACGTCCACCGGGGGGGTTAACACCGGGGAGCTGTTTTTT.

V gene TRBV10-2 combines with J gene TRBJ2-7, with D possibly TRBD1 on 5 matching bases. V was trimmed by 8 bases and J by 5 bases, leaving 13 bases between them. Germline CDR1 is WSHSY and CDR2 is SAAADI. The CDR3 extends over 12 amino acids. The CDR3 region is CASSLKQDEQYF. The CDR3 DNA reads TGCGCCAGCTCCCTCAAACAGGACGAGCAGTACTTC.

The chain employs TRBV7-8 and TRBJ2-5, with D possibly TRBD2 on 7 matching bases. Trimming removed 3 bases at V and 5 bases at J, with 10 bases between. The CDR3 has 13 residues. CDR1 SGHVS and CDR2 FQNEAQ come from the germline V gene. This CDR3 is CASSFRGGETQYF. In DNA form, the CDR3 reads TGTGCCAGCAGCTTCAGGGGAGGGGAGACCCAGTACTTC.

This clone was seen a single time. The V gene is TRBV6-1, the J gene TRBJ1-1; D ambiguous. CDR1 and CDR2 from the germline V gene are MNHNS and SASEGT. Trimming pared 6 bases from V and 0 bases from J, leaving 11 bases between. The CDR3 is 14 amino acids. CDR3 nucleotide sequence: TGTGCCAGCAGGGTGGCAACAGTGAACACTGAAGCTTTCTTT. Protein product: CASRVATVNTEAFF.